A single sample gave rise to the 25 T cell receptor beta chains below, sequenced in a study of blood T cells in healthy people across ages. Next came a second PCR, run for roughly 6 to 11 cycles, which used a sample-barcoded 5' primer along with a J-beta primer mix. TCRdb ran MiXCR on the 5' RACE reads and lists one entry per CDR3 protein. The data show about 670,000 distinct CDR3 sequences, with around 52% seen just once and 13% held by the top ten. What was sequenced was blood. These receptors were obtained from a woman older than 75 in good health.

CDR3 residues: CASSRPGVGAEAFF. The CDR3 nucleotides read TGTGCCAGCAGCCGACCTGGGGTAGGCGCTGAAGCTTTCTTT. The rearrangement links TRBV3-1 to TRBJ1-1, with no clear D. CDR1 is LGHDT, CDR2 YNNKEL, per germline (reference sequence). The CDR3 consists of 14 residues. V shed 4 bases and J shed 6 bases, with 15 bases lying between them.

V usage is TRBV20-1 and J usage is TRBJ2-2; the D is unclear. Germline values: CDR1 DFQATT, CDR2 SNEGSKA (reference sequence). With 1 base removed from V and 8 bases from J, the gap between germline ends came to 5 bases. This CDR3 is 11 amino acids long. CDR3 in DNA: TGCAGTGCTAGAGTTTGGGGGGAGCTGTTTTTT. It codes for CSARVWGELFF.

At least ten counts were recorded for this clonotype. This CDR3 is CASKIGAGVAYGYTF. CDR3 coding DNA: TGTGCCAGCAAGATTGGGGCAGGGGTCGCCTATGGCTACACCTTC. V is TRBV2 and J is TRBJ1-2; possible D gene TRBD1, 6 bases. The CDR3 loop spans 15 amino acids. V shed 7 bases and J shed 4 bases, with 19 bases lying between them. CDR1 and CDR2 (germline): SNHLY, FYNNEI.

The table lists this clonotype with many counts. This chain uses TRBV28 with TRBJ2-1; TRBD1 matches 9 bases. The CDR3 extends over 16 amino acids. V lost 3 bases and J lost 2; bases outside the gene matches: 5. The germline V gene encodes CDR1 MDHEN and CDR2 SYDVKM. The CDR3 sequence is CASSFYRTGAYNEQFF. CDR3 sequence (DNA): TGTGCCAGCAGTTTCTACCGGACAGGGGCCTACAATGAGCAGTTCTTC.

V gene TRBV7-9 combines with J gene TRBJ1-1; 7 bases align to TRBD1. The CDR3 has 14 amino acids. Trimming cost V 4 bases and J 4 bases; bases outside gene matches: 6. Germline assignment: CDR1 SEHNR and CDR2 FQNEAQ (reference sequence). The CDR3 sequence is CASSWRQGSTEAFF. As DNA, the CDR3 is TGTGCCAGCAGCTGGCGACAGGGATCCACTGAAGCTTTCTTT.

This clonotype showed up just once. This rearrangement joins TRBV7-2 to TRBJ2-6; D remains unclear. V was cut by 7 bases and J by 4 bases, with 8 bases left in between. The CDR3 runs to 13 residues. Germline lookup yields CDR1 SGHTA and CDR2 FQGNSA. CDR3 sequence reads: CASTLRGANVLTF. CDR3 coding DNA: TGTGCCAGCACGCTGAGGGGGGCCAACGTCCTGACTTTC.

This clonotype has only one observation. The junction differs from germline at one of its ends, possibly a read error. CDR3 coding DNA: TGTGCCAGCAGCCCGGGACAGCCTAATGAAAGACTGTTTTTT. Amino acids: CASSPGQPNERLFF. This chain uses TRBV3-1 with TRBJ1-4, with 7 bases that match TRBD1. Germline lookup yields CDR1 LGHDT and CDR2 YNNKEL (reference sequence). This CDR3 has 14 amino acids.

With regard to this clonotype: A single base separates this from a much larger clone, so it may be a read error. The chain employs TRBV9 and TRBJ2-3, with a possible D match to TRBD1 (5 bases). The CDR3 is made up of 16 amino acids. Trimming cost V 3 bases and J 2 bases, with 16 bases left between them. In germline, CDR1 is SGDLS, CDR2 YYNGEE. The CDR3 spells CASSAVRVRSTDTQYF. DNA for the CDR3: TGTGCCAGCAGCGCAGTCAGGGTTAGGTCCACAGATACGCAGTATTTT.

This clonotype came up a few times. CDR3 in amino acids: CATSRDETGLYEQFF. The DNA of the CDR3 is TGTGCCACCAGCAGAGATGAGACAGGGTTATATGAGCAGTTCTTC. This sequence joins TRBV15 and TRBJ2-1, with 7 bases identical to TRBD1. V trimming: 0 bases; J trimming: 8 bases; junction bases outside the gene matches: 7. The V gene's germline CDR1 is LNHNV and CDR2 YYDKDF (reference sequence). This CDR3 contains 15 residues. The variable domain in full, completed from reference TRBV15 and TRBJ2-1, reads DAMVIQNPRYQVTQFGKPVTLSCSQTLNHNVMYWYQQKSSQAPKLLFHYYDKDFNNEADTPDNFQSRRPNTSFCFLDIRSPGLGDTAMYLCATSRDETGLYEQFFGPGTRLTVL.

This chain links TRBV11-3 with TRBJ2-2; D may be TRBD2 (7 bases). The CDR3 is 18 amino acids. Trimming removed 0 bases at V and 1 base at J, with 15 bases between. Looked up from germline, CDR1 is SGHNT and CDR2 is YENEEA. This CDR3 reads CASSLELAGARNTGELFF. The CDR3 nucleotides are TGTGCCAGCAGCTTAGAATTGGCGGGGGCCCGGAACACCGGGGAGCTGTTTTTT.

The chain combines TRBV3-1 with TRBJ1-4; D possibly corresponds to TRBD1 (5 bases). The CDR3 contains 15 residues. Germline V gives CDR1 LGHDT, CDR2 YNNKEL (reference sequence). The V and J ends lost 4 bases and 7 bases respectively, with 16 bases between them. DNA for the CDR3: TGTGCCAGCAGCCCGGGGGACCCTGGAAGTGAAAAACTGTTTTTT. Its translation is CASSPGDPGSEKLFF. The complete variable domain, with remaining parts taken from reference TRBV3-1 and TRBJ1-4, reads DTAVSQTPKYLVTQMGNDKSIKCEQNLGHDTMYWYKQDSKKFLKIMFSYNNKELIINETVPNRFSPKSPDKAHLNLHINSLELGDSAVYFCASSPGDPGSEKLFFGSGTQLSVL.

This chain links TRBV5-1 with TRBJ2-3; no firm D call. The CDR3 totals 12 residues. Trimming left V 8 bases short and J 2 bases short, with 9 bases between. Germline V gene sequence: CDR1 SGHRS, CDR2 YFSETQ. The chain's CDR3 is CASTTDTDTQYF. The CDR3, as DNA: TGCGCCAGTACCACAGACACAGATACGCAGTATTTT.

The chain couples TRBV20-1 to TRBJ1-4; D is undetermined. V was pared by 0 bases and J by 0 bases, with 8 bases between. CDR1 and CDR2 from the germline V gene are DFQATT and SNEGSKA (reference sequence). This CDR3 comprises 15 residues. The CDR3 DNA follows: TGCAGTGCTAGAGATTCGGGCGCAACTAATGAAAAACTGTTTTTT. It codes for CSARDSGATNEKLFF.

Written as DNA, the CDR3 is TGTGCCAGCAGTTGGGACAGGGGAGCTGGGCAGCCCCAGCATTTT. Amino acids: CASSWDRGAGQPQHF. The V and J genes are TRBV12-3 or TRBV12-4 and TRBJ1-5; TRBD1 agrees at 10 bases. This CDR3 has 15 amino acids. J was trimmed by 7 bases and V by 4 bases; bases with no gene match: 7.

This clonotype was seen many times. The chain couples TRBV5-1 to TRBJ2-7; 7 bases match TRBD1. Losses at the gene ends were 7 bases for V and 4 bases for J; bases not matched to a gene: 5. The CDR3 sequence is 12 residues long. Germline loops: CDR1 SGHRS, CDR2 YFSETQ. In DNA form, the CDR3 reads TGCGCCAGCTACCTGACAGGGTACGAGCAGTACTTC. It yields the protein CASYLTGYEQYF.

This clonotype turned up a few times. The rearrangement joins TRBV2 to TRBJ2-5, with a possible D match to TRBD2 (5 bases). The CDR3 has 14 amino acids. Germline-derived CDR1 and CDR2 are SNHLY and FYNNEI. V was shortened by 2 bases and J by 5 bases, with 12 bases between the two germline ends. The CDR3 DNA follows: TGTGCCAGCAGTGAAAGGACTGCTCGCGAGACCCAGTACTTC. Translating it yields CASSERTARETQYF.

J is TRBJ1-2 and V is TRBV20-1, with a weak D call TRBD1 (6 bases). The V end lost 3 bases, the J end lost 0 bases, and 20 bases lay between the germline ends. The germline CDR1 and CDR2 sequences are DFQATT and SNEGSKA (reference sequence). The CDR3 is 17 amino acids. The CDR3 DNA sequence: TGCAGTGCTAGTAGGGGGGGGCGCGGGAAGGCTAACTATGGCTACACCTTC. It specifies CSASRGGRGKANYGYTF.

The chain combines TRBV12-3 or TRBV12-4 with TRBJ2-4, with 7 bases lining up with TRBD2. The DNA matches TRBJ2-7 better at its end, which makes the J call doubtful. The CDR3 is made up of 15 amino acids. CDR3 amino acids: CASSPDGLVTYEQYF. DNA of the CDR3: TGTGCCAGCAGTCCGGACGGACTAGTTACCTACGAGCAGTACTTC.

This clonotype was recorded a few times. V gene TRBV2 combines with J gene TRBJ1-1; weak D call: TRBD1 (5 bases). V was pared by 7 bases and J by 1 base, with 16 bases between. The CDR3 is 15 residues long. The germline V gene has CDR1 SNHLY and CDR2 FYNNEI. The CDR3 sequence is CASTSYVGGNTEAFF. CDR3 DNA sequence: TGTGCCAGCACTAGCTACGTCGGGGGGAACACTGAAGCTTTCTTT. The whole variable domain, filled in from reference TRBV2 and TRBJ1-1, reads EPEVTQTPSHQVTQMGQEVILRCVPISNHLYFYWYRQILGQKVEFLVSFYNNEISEKSEIFDDQFSVERPDGSNFTLKIRSTKLEDSAMYFCASTSYVGGNTEAFFGQGTRLTVV.

This chain uses TRBV24-1 with TRBJ1-1, with 7 bases matching TRBD1. CDR3 length equals 16 residues. Germline V CDR1 and CDR2: KGHDR, SFDVKD. V gave up 5 bases and J gave up 5 bases; unmatched junction bases: 13. CDR3 nucleotide sequence: TGTGCCACCAGTGGGGCTACAGGGGTGAGGGGAACTGAAGCTTTCTTT. Translated, it gives CATSGATGVRGTEAFF.

For this clonotype: It may be a read error: a sequence one base away is much more abundant. The rearrangement links TRBV6-1 to TRBJ2-5, with a tentative D call TRBD2 (6 bases). V was shortened by 8 bases and J by 11 bases, with 18 bases between the two germline ends. CDR3 length: 12 amino acids. Germline-derived CDR1 and CDR2 are MNHNS and SASEGT. CDR3 loop: CASEEGYLRQYF. In DNA form, the CDR3 reads TGTGCCAGCGAGGAGGGATATTTACGGCAGTACTTC.

V usage is TRBV29-1 and J usage is TRBJ2-7, with D perhaps TRBD1 (6 bases). The germline CDR1 and CDR2 sequences are SQVTM and ANQGSEA. The CDR3 has 13 amino acids. Trimming took 5 bases from V and 3 from J, leaving 14 bases between them. The CDR3 DNA reads as TGCAGCGTTTCCGCAGGGGCCCACTACGAGCAGTACTTC. Residues: CSVSAGAHYEQYF.

This clonotype showed up just a few times. This may be a read error, as it is one base from a much larger clone. The chain couples TRBV28 to TRBJ2-1; possibly TRBD1 or TRBD2 for D (6 bases each). Per the germline V gene, CDR1 is MDHEN and CDR2 is SYDVKM. V dropped 5 bases and J dropped 10 bases, with 18 bases sitting between them. This CDR3 is 14 amino acids long. CDR3: CASSVLWGAGEQFF. CDR3 nucleotide sequence: TGTGCCAGCAGTGTATTATGGGGGGCTGGGGAGCAGTTCTTC. Complete variable domain (other parts from reference TRBV28 and TRBJ2-1): DVKVTQSSRYLVKRTGEKVFLECVQDMDHENMFWYRQDPGLGLRLIYFSYDVKMKEKGDIPEGYSVSREKKERFSLILESASTNQTSMYLCASSVLWGAGEQFFGPGTRLTVL.

This clonotype was observed many times. The chain uses TRBV28 and TRBJ2-7, with 12 bases matching TRBD2. With 4 bases clipped from V and 5 bases from J, the junction kept 9 bases outside the gene matches. CDR1 and CDR2 from the germline V gene are MDHEN and SYDVKM. The CDR3 is 16 residues long. This chain's CDR3 is CASSSQTSGSNDEQYF. Here the CDR3 DNA reads TGTGCCAGCAGTTCCCAGACTAGCGGGAGTAACGACGAGCAGTACTTC.

This clonotype was detected a few times. The rearrangement uses TRBV12-3 or TRBV12-4 and TRBJ2-3; TRBD2 aligns across 9 bases. V was pared by 3 bases and J by 6 bases, with 4 bases of the junction left unmatched. The CDR3 has 14 residues. The CDR3 loop reads CASSLFAGGDTQYF. The CDR3 bases are TGTGCCAGCAGTTTGTTTGCGGGGGGGGATACGCAGTATTTT.